Each of the 29 T cell receptor beta chains below was sequenced from the same sample in a study of read filtering for tumor transcriptome and immune sequencing (dated by TCRdb to about 2020). The sample was run on an Illumina HiSeq 4000. TCR libraries were built from roughly 440 ng RNA with the Immunoverse kit, using molecular barcoded adaptors covering alpha/delta and beta/gamma chains. TCRdb ran its own pipeline on the public reads, namely fastp trimming at Q25 and MiXCR clone calling, and kept in-frame beta chains. Each entry is one CDR3 protein sequence, shown with its most common DNA and genes. The sample table shows about 46,000 distinct CDR3 sequences, and about 12% are seen once. Just over 14% of the sample belongs to the ten largest clones. What was sequenced was a population of CD138-negative cells sorted from bone marrow. Interpreted using the paper, the cell subset or site label stands for: bone marrow mononuclear cells depleted of CD138+ plasma/myeloma cells by negative magnetic selection. Source of these receptors: a donor at least 40 years old with multiple myeloma.

This clonotype was found many times. The chain carries TRBV5-1 and TRBJ2-3; 8 nucleotides align to TRBD2. The CDR3 sequence is 15 residues long. V trimming: 5 bases; J trimming: 4 bases; junction bases outside the gene matches: 9. In germline, CDR1 is SGHRS, CDR2 YFSETQ. The CDR3 nucleotides read TGCGCCAGCAGATTGAGGAGCGGGAGTGCAGATACGCAGTATTTT. This sequence encodes CASRLRSGSADTQYF.

At least ten counts were recorded for this clonotype. The chain uses TRBV20-1 and TRBJ2-3; unclear D gene. V lost 4 bases, J lost 6 bases, and 11 bases lay in between. The CDR3 extends over 12 amino acids. Germline CDR1 reads DFQATT; CDR2 reads SNEGSKA (reference sequence). In DNA form, the CDR3 reads TGCAGTGCTAAGGGCCTACCGGATACGCAGTATTTT. Its translation is CSAKGLPDTQYF.

The sample holds many counts of this clonotype. The DNA of the CDR3 is TGTGCCAGCAGTTACTCCCGGCAGGACGGGGAGCTGTTTTTT. It encodes CASSYSRQDGELFF. This rearrangement joins TRBV6-2 or TRBV6-3 to TRBJ2-2; D is ambiguous. V was pared by 0 bases and J by 7 bases, with 9 bases between. The germline V gene encodes CDR1 MNHEY and CDR2 SVGEGT. The CDR3 is made up of 14 amino acids.

To note about this clonotype: A far bigger clonotype differs at one base, so this is likely a read error. V and J are TRBV7-2 and TRBJ1-6, with TRBD1 as a possible D gene (6 bases). Germline-derived CDR1 and CDR2 are SGHTA and FQGNSA. The CDR3 consists of 15 residues. The CDR3 sequence is CASSLEGGLKGGASF. CDR3 DNA sequence: TGTGCCAGCAGCTTAGAGGGGGGTCTTAAAGGGGGAGCTTCCTTT.

V usage is TRBV18 and J usage is TRBJ2-1, with 8 bases that match TRBD1. This CDR3 has 15 residues. From germline, CDR1 is KGHSH and CDR2 LQKENI. Losses at the gene ends were 3 bases for V and 11 bases for J; bases not matched to a gene: 12. The CDR3 loop reads CASSPDRAQLSQQFF. In nucleotides, the CDR3 is TGTGCCAGCTCACCGGACAGGGCCCAACTGAGTCAGCAGTTCTTC.

This clonotype occurred many times. One end of the junction is discordant with germline, which a read error may explain. The gene calls are TRBV4-1 and TRBJ1-1; D is unclear. The germline gives CDR1 MGHRA, CDR2 YSYEKL. The CDR3 runs 15 residues. The CDR3 sequence: CASSLRSQLNTEAFF. In DNA, the CDR3 is TGTGCCAGCAGCCTTCGCTCTCAGTTAAACACTGAAGCTTTCTTT.

This clonotype was picked up many times. V usage is TRBV5-4 and J usage is TRBJ2-1; the D gene is possibly TRBD1 (6 bases). The germline V and J ends were trimmed by 4 bases and 12 bases, with 23 bases remaining between them. CDR3 size: 15 residues. Germline V gene sequence: CDR1 SGHNT, CDR2 YYREEE (reference sequence). The CDR3 here is CASSRKGTFSARQFF. CDR3 nucleotides: TGTGCCAGCAGCCGTAAAGGGACATTTTCAGCAAGGCAGTTCTTC. Variable domain in full (rest from reference TRBV5-4 and TRBJ2-1): ETGVTQSPTHLIKTRGQQVTLRCSSQSGHNTVSWYQQALGQGPQFIFQYYREEENGRGNFPPRFSGLQFPNYSSELNVNALELDDSALYLCASSRKGTFSARQFFGPGTRLTVL.

This clonotype appeared many times. V usage is TRBV6-2 or TRBV6-3 and J usage is TRBJ1-5; D is unresolved. Per the germline V gene, CDR1 is MNHEY and CDR2 is SVGEGT. Trimming removed 4 bases at V and 0 bases at J, with 7 bases between. The CDR3 runs to 14 residues. The CDR3 DNA follows: TGTGCCAGCAGTTTAAGTAATAGCAATCAGCCCCAGCATTTT. Translated, it gives CASSLSNSNQPQHF.

On this clonotype: A much more abundant neighbour one base away suggests this may be a read error. This chain's CDR3 is CASSLLEGPGTQYF. The CDR3 DNA reads as TGTGCCAGCAGCCTATTGGAGGGGCCAGGTACGCAGTATTTT. V gene TRBV7-8 combines with J gene TRBJ2-3, with D perhaps matching TRBD2 (6 bases). V was shortened by 5 bases and J by 8 bases, with 17 bases between the two germline ends. The germline gives CDR1 SGHVS, CDR2 FQNEAQ. This CDR3 has 14 residues.

A note on this clonotype: The junction and the germline gene differ at one end; a read error may be behind it. This chain uses TRBV5-1 with TRBJ2-2; TRBD1 or TRBD2 may be the D gene (5 bases each). The CDR3 consists of 15 residues. CDR1 and CDR2 from the germline V gene are SGHRS and YFSETQ. The CDR3 is CASSLEGERTGELLF. The DNA for the CDR3 is TGCGCCAGCAGCCTTGAAGGGGAAAGGACCGGGGAGCTGCTTTTT.

This clonotype was picked up many times. The genes are TRBV2 and TRBJ2-7; TRBD1 agrees at 7 bases. After removal of 3 bases from V and 0 bases from J, the junction contained 2 bases not matched to a gene. The germline V gene encodes CDR1 SNHLY and CDR2 FYNNEI. This CDR3 has 14 amino acids. The CDR3: CASSDTGDSYEQYF. The CDR3 region has the DNA TGTGCCAGCAGTGATACAGGGGACTCCTACGAGCAGTACTTC. Using reference TRBV2 and TRBJ2-7 for the parts outside the CDR3, the full variable domain is EPEVTQTPSHQVTQMGQEVILRCVPISNHLYFYWYRQILGQKVEFLVSFYNNEISEKSEIFDDQFSVERPDGSNFTLKIRSTKLEDSAMYFCASSDTGDSYEQYFGPGTRLTVT.

Points on this clonotype: The germline gene is not matched at one end of the junction; a read error may be the cause. The chain recombines TRBV7-9 with TRBJ1-2; a weak D match, TRBD1 (6 bases). The germline V gene has CDR1 SEHNR and CDR2 FQNEAQ (reference sequence). The CDR3 runs to 15 residues. The CDR3 is CASSLTGGSAEGYAF. The CDR3 DNA sequence: TGTGCCAGCAGCCTGACTGGGGGCTCGGCGGAAGGCTACGCCTTC.

This clonotype appeared many times. This chain connects TRBV5-4 to TRBJ2-1, with D perhaps TRBD1 (6 bases). From germline, CDR1 is SGHNT and CDR2 YYREEE (reference sequence). The CDR3 has 15 amino acids. V gave up 2 bases and J gave up 1 base, with 10 bases separating them. DNA for the CDR3: TGTGCCAGCAGCTTAGGGGGTAGGTCCTACAATGAGCAGTTCTTC. Translating gives CASSLGGRSYNEQFF.

This clonotype was observed many times. Mismatch with germline at one junction end may stem from a read error. The chain recombines TRBV27 with TRBJ1-5; no firm D call. There are 15 residues in the CDR3. The germline V gene has CDR1 MNHEY and CDR2 SMNVEV (reference sequence). CDR3 in DNA: TGTGCCTGCAGTTTATCGTGGCAGAACAATCAGCCCCAGCATTTT. Translated, it gives CACSLSWQNNQPQHF.

This clonotype was recorded at least ten times. The V gene is TRBV6-5, the J gene TRBJ2-3; 7 positions agree with TRBD1. Trimming at V came to 6 bases and at J to 0 bases, leaving 3 bases not matched to a gene. CDR1 is MNHEY, CDR2 SVGAGI, per germline. The CDR3 runs 14 residues. The CDR3 bases are TGTGCCAGCAGAATGACAGGGAGCACAGATACGCAGTATTTT. Translated, it gives CASRMTGSTDTQYF.

This clonotype was seen at least ten times. The rearrangement joins TRBV6-5 to TRBJ2-7; 9 nucleotides align to TRBD2. Germline assignment: CDR1 MNHEY and CDR2 SVGAGI. The CDR3 is 16 amino acids. Germline trimming cut 7 bases from V and 3 bases from J; bases unmatched to any gene: 13. CDR3 loop: CASKESPSGNHYEQYF. The DNA for the CDR3 is TGTGCCAGCAAGGAGAGCCCTAGCGGGAATCACTACGAGCAGTACTTC.

This clonotype was seen ten or more times. The chain couples TRBV11-2 to TRBJ2-1; TRBD1 agrees at 7 bases. CDR1 and CDR2 (germline): SGHAT, FQNNGV. This CDR3 is 18 amino acids long. V was pared by 4 bases and J by 4 bases, with 16 bases of the junction left unmatched. CDR3 region: CASSSPRTTGAGYNEQFF. The CDR3 nucleotides are TGTGCCAGCAGCTCACCTCGAACTACAGGGGCAGGGTACAATGAGCAGTTCTTC.

About this clonotype: A much larger clone sits a single nucleotide away, making a read error possible. V usage is TRBV11-3 and J usage is TRBJ1-1; perhaps TRBD1 as D (5 bases). The CDR3 is 15 residues long. The V gene's germline CDR1 is SGHNT and CDR2 YENEEA. The CDR3 is CASSLGRGVNTEALF. In DNA form, the CDR3 reads TGTGCCAGCAGCTTAGGCCGAGGGGTGAACACTGAAGCTCTCTTT.

This clonotype was seen only a few times. Possible read error: a much larger clone is one base away. The chain joins TRBV6-1 to TRBJ2-1; no clear D gene. This CDR3 spans 11 amino acids. The germline V gene encodes CDR1 MNHNS and CDR2 SASEGT. The CDR3 DNA follows: TGTGCCGGCAGTGAAGGCGGCGAGCAGTTCTTC. It yields the protein CAGSEGGEQFF.

This clonotype was recorded at least ten times. The chain uses TRBV29-1 and TRBJ2-2; D not resolved. Germline V gene lookup returns CDR1 SQVTM and CDR2 ANQGSEA. Trimming removed 1 base at V and 3 bases at J, with 9 bases between. The CDR3 sequence is 14 residues long. CDR3 sequence: CSVEVETHTGELFF. For the CDR3, the DNA is TGCAGCGTTGAAGTAGAGACACACACCGGGGAGCTGTTTTTT.

The table lists this clonotype with many counts. This rearrangement joins TRBV7-9 to TRBJ2-7, with 10 bases that match TRBD1. Trimming at V came to 4 bases and at J to 3 bases, leaving 6 bases not matched to a gene. The CDR3 extends over 15 amino acids. Germline V gives CDR1 SEHNR, CDR2 FQNEAQ (reference sequence). In DNA form, the CDR3 reads TGTGCCAGCAGCTCCCCGGGACAGGGGAACTACGAGCAGTACTTC. Encoded protein: CASSSPGQGNYEQYF.

The table lists this clonotype with many counts. The V and J genes are TRBV29-1 and TRBJ1-1; tentative D call: TRBD1 (6 bases). This CDR3 has 14 residues. The ends were cut back, 2 bases at V and 1 base at J, with 11 bases in the middle. The germline gives CDR1 SQVTM, CDR2 ANQGSEA. CDR3 nucleotides: TGCAGCGTTGAAAGGGGGAACGCGAACACTGAAGCTTTCTTT. Encoded protein: CSVERGNANTEAFF. Full variable domain (outside the CDR3, taken from reference TRBV29-1 and TRBJ1-1): SAVISQKPSRDICQRGTSLTIQCQVDSQVTMMFWYRQQPGQSLTLIATANQGSEATYESGFVIDKFPISRPNLTFSTLTVSNMSPEDSSIYLCSVERGNANTEAFFGQGTRLTVV.

This clonotype was seen many times. V is TRBV18 and J is TRBJ2-5; no clear D. This CDR3 is 13 amino acids long. V gave up 0 bases and J gave up 5 bases, with 7 bases separating them. Germline lookup yields CDR1 KGHSH and CDR2 LQKENI. CDR3 residues: CASSPPGRETQYF. CDR3 in DNA: TGTGCCAGCTCACCACCCGGCCGCGAGACCCAGTACTTC.

This clonotype came up many times. CDR3 sequence reads: CASSLGGQGLADTQYF. The CDR3 nucleotides are TGTGCCAGCAGCTTAGGGGGACAGGGTCTCGCAGATACGCAGTATTTT. The V call is TRBV7-2, the J call TRBJ2-3; the match to TRBD1 covers 9 bases. This CDR3 region has 16 residues. V was pared by 1 base and J by 4 bases, with 6 bases of the junction left unmatched. Germline V gives CDR1 SGHTA, CDR2 FQGNSA.

This clonotype showed up many times. This chain uses TRBV20-1 with TRBJ1-6, with 8 bases lining up with TRBD1. Trimming removed 2 bases from V and 5 bases from J; junction bases left unmatched: 5. Germline values: CDR1 DFQATT, CDR2 SNEGSKA (reference sequence). The CDR3 is 15 amino acids. The CDR3 region is CSARTGTGDNSPLHF. The CDR3 nucleotides are TGCAGTGCTAGAACCGGGACAGGAGATAATTCACCCCTCCACTTT.

In this sample, this clonotype turned up many times. The CDR3 region is CSVGSGTEAFF. Here the CDR3 DNA reads TGCAGCGTGGGGTCTGGCACTGAAGCTTTCTTT. The rearrangement joins TRBV29-1 to TRBJ1-1; no reliable D call. Trimming took off 6 bases at V and 4 bases at J, with 9 bases between the two ends. The CDR3 contains 11 residues. Germline values: CDR1 SQVTM, CDR2 ANQGSEA. Using reference TRBV29-1 and TRBJ1-1 for the parts outside the CDR3, the full variable domain is SAVISQKPSRDICQRGTSLTIQCQVDSQVTMMFWYRQQPGQSLTLIATANQGSEATYESGFVIDKFPISRPNLTFSTLTVSNMSPEDSSIYLCSVGSGTEAFFGQGTRLTVV.

Turning to this clonotype: A much larger clone is a single base away; this may be a read error. V usage is TRBV12-3 or TRBV12-4 and J usage is TRBJ2-7, with 7 bases lining up with TRBD2. V shed 5 bases, J shed 6 bases, and the junction held 10 bases outside the gene matches. The CDR3 sequence is 14 residues long. The CDR3 bases are TGTGCCAGCAGTCTAGGGGAGGGTGTGGGCGAGCAGTACTTC. Translating gives CASSLGEGVGEQYF.

This clonotype was recorded many times. V gene TRBV5-1 combines with J gene TRBJ2-2; 8 nucleotides agree with TRBD2. The ends lost 1 base at V and 6 bases at J; junction bases unmatched: 8. CDR1 and CDR2 from the germline V gene are SGHRS and YFSETQ. This CDR3 is 16 amino acids long. The CDR3 sequence: CASSLQGLDVAGELFF. The CDR3 coding sequence is TGCGCCAGCAGCTTGCAGGGACTAGACGTCGCCGGGGAGCTGTTTTTT.

A few counts support this clonotype. Since the CDR3 does not end with the conserved phenylalanine or tryptophan, this likely comes from a read error. The chain recombines TRBV14 with TRBJ2-7, with D hard to call. The V end lost 4 bases, the J end lost 0 bases, and 13 bases lay between the germline ends. This CDR3 region has 15 residues. In germline, CDR1 is SGHDN, CDR2 FVKESK. CDR3 DNA: TGTGCCAGCAGCCCGGCCGGCAGGAGCTCCTACGAGCAGTACTCC. It yields the protein CASSPAGRSSYEQYS.